Presented here are 24 T cell receptor beta chains from one specimen sequenced in a study of OX40 agonist ivuxolimab in advanced cancers. Using immunoSEQ multiplex PCR, the repertoire was profiled, and TCRdb retains in-frame clones only, with some absent. The sample includes 50,000 to 55,000 clones, about 88% of them seen just once. Source: CD4+ or CD8+ T cells sorted from blood, taken in a trial of the OX40 agonist ivuxolimab. The source is an adult with an advanced solid tumor such as melanoma, head and neck, liver or kidney cancer.

The rearrangement links TRBV6-1 to TRBJ2-3; D gene unclear. With 6 bases removed from V and 2 bases from J, the gap between germline ends came to 3 bases. The CDR3 spans 11 residues. Germline-derived CDR1 and CDR2 are MNHNS and SASEGT. The CDR3 DNA follows: TGTGCCAGCAGGGACACAGATACGCAGTATTTT. Its translation: CASRDTDTQYF.

V is TRBV10-3 and J is TRBJ1-2, with D uncertain. This CDR3 contains 15 residues. CDR1 is ENHRY, CDR2 SYGVKD, per germline. V was pared by 0 bases and J by 14 bases, with 22 bases between. The CDR3 sequence: CAISESWARTPPYTF. DNA for the CDR3: TGTGCCATCAGTGAGTCGTGGGCCAGGACGCCGCCCTATACCTTC.

The V and J genes are TRBV6-1 and TRBJ2-4; no definite D call. Per the germline V gene, CDR1 is MNHNS and CDR2 is SASEGT. The CDR3 length is 15 residues. The V end was cut by 5 bases, the J end by 1 base, with 12 bases between. CDR3 in amino acids: CASSKDPGAKNIQYF. CDR3 sequence (DNA): TGTGCCAGCAGTAAAGACCCTGGGGCCAAAAACATTCAGTACTTC.

The V gene is TRBV9, the J gene TRBJ2-7; D gene unclear. CDR1 is SGDLS and CDR2 is YYNGEE in the germline V gene. The CDR3 runs to 12 residues. V gave up 0 bases and J gave up 0 bases, with 1 base separating them. The CDR3 DNA is TGTGCCAGCAGCGTAGACTCCTACGAGCAGTACTTC. Translating gives CASSVDSYEQYF.

V gene TRBV4-2 combines with J gene TRBJ1-2; weak D call: TRBD1 (5 bases). This CDR3 has 16 residues. From germline, CDR1 is LGHNA and CDR2 YNFKEQ. V shed 5 bases and J shed 2 bases, with 18 bases lying between them. The CDR3 region has the DNA TGTGCCAGCAGCGTGGGGACCGGGGCTTACAACTATGGCTACACCTTC. Translated, it gives CASSVGTGAYNYGYTF.

V gene TRBV30 combines with J gene TRBJ1-2; TRBD1 matches 10 bases. The CDR3 covers 13 residues. The germline CDR1 and CDR2 sequences are GTSNPN and SVGIG (reference sequence). The V gene end was trimmed by 0 bases and the J gene end by 6 bases; junction bases not matched to a gene: 1. The CDR3 region is CAWSVDRGHGYTF. In DNA form, the CDR3 reads TGTGCCTGGAGTGTAGACAGGGGGCATGGCTACACCTTC.

V and J are TRBV6-1 and TRBJ2-3; 7 nucleotides match TRBD1. J lost 2 bases, V lost 7 bases, and 3 bases had no gene match. CDR3 length: 13 amino acids. Germline V lookup: CDR1 MNHNS, CDR2 SASEGT. The CDR3 sequence: CASTGTVTDTQYF. CDR3 nucleotides: TGTGCCAGCACGGGGACAGTCACAGATACGCAGTATTTT.

This rearrangement joins TRBV5-1 to TRBJ1-1, with TRBD1 as a possible D gene (5 bases). The germline V gene encodes CDR1 SGHRS and CDR2 YFSETQ. The CDR3 consists of 15 residues. Trimming left V 4 bases short and J 2 bases short, with 15 bases between. The CDR3 region is CASSHNGQLNTEAFF. The CDR3 bases are TGCGCCAGCAGCCACAATGGACAACTCAACACTGAAGCTTTCTTT.

The rearrangement links TRBV12-5 to TRBJ2-1; a possible D gene is TRBD2 (5 bases). V lost 5 bases to trimming and J lost 9 bases, with 8 bases between them. Germline V gene data show CDR1 as LGHNT and CDR2 as FRNRAP. The CDR3 is made up of 11 amino acids. CDR3 protein: CASGPRGEQFF. The CDR3 DNA follows: TGTGCTAGTGGTCCCCGGGGTGAGCAGTTCTTC.

The V call is TRBV19, the J call TRBJ2-1, with 7 bases aligning to TRBD1. Germline loops: CDR1 LNHDA, CDR2 SQIVND (reference sequence). J lost 0 bases, V lost 5 bases, and 7 bases had no gene match. This CDR3 comprises 16 residues. The CDR3 spells CASSPSTGYSYNEQFF. The CDR3 bases are TGTGCCAGTAGTCCCTCGACAGGGTACTCCTACAATGAGCAGTTCTTC.

The chain employs TRBV19 and TRBJ2-5, with 8 bases that match TRBD1. The V segment lost 8 bases and the J segment 5 bases; nucleotides outside the gene matches: 16. CDR1 and CDR2 (germline): LNHDA, SQIVND (reference sequence). The CDR3 runs to 16 residues. CDR3 nucleotide sequence: TGTGCCAGTGGACCCTCGGCAGGGGGCCGGCGGGAGACCCAGTACTTC. This sequence encodes CASGPSAGGRRETQYF.

The CDR3 DNA sequence: TGTGCCAGCAGTGTGAGGAGCGGTAATGAAAAACTGTTTTTT. Its protein is CASSVRSGNEKLFF. The V gene is TRBV2, the J gene TRBJ1-4, with unresolved D. The CDR3 consists of 14 residues. The germline CDR1 and CDR2 sequences are SNHLY and FYNNEI. Trimming took off 4 bases at V and 4 bases at J, with 10 bases between the two ends. The variable domain in full, completed from reference TRBV2 and TRBJ1-4, reads EPEVTQTPSHQVTQMGQEVILRCVPISNHLYFYWYRQILGQKVEFLVSFYNNEISEKSEIFDDQFSVERPDGSNFTLKIRSTKLEDSAMYFCASSVRSGNEKLFFGSGTQLSVL.

The chain recombines TRBV10-3 with TRBJ1-5; D remains ambiguous. Germline loops: CDR1 ENHRY, CDR2 SYGVKD. The CDR3 runs to 12 residues. V was clipped by 2 bases and J by 2 bases, with 1 base between them. This chain's CDR3 is CAISEGNQPQHF. DNA for the CDR3: TGTGCCATCAGTGAGGGCAATCAGCCCCAGCATTTT.

This chain connects TRBV30 to TRBJ1-5; D gene ambiguous. Deletions cut 2 bases from V and 0 bases from J, with 5 bases between. This CDR3 spans 13 amino acids. Germline CDR1 GTSNPN, CDR2 SVGIG (reference sequence). The CDR3 spells CAWSPNSNQPQHF. Here the CDR3 DNA reads TGTGCCTGGAGTCCGAATAGCAATCAGCCCCAGCATTTT. The full variable domain, its missing parts supplied by reference TRBV30 and TRBJ1-5, is SQTIHQWPATLVQPVGSPLSLECTVEGTSNPNLYWYRQAAGRGLQLLFYSVGIGQISSEVPQNLSASRPQDRQFILSSKKLLLSDSGFYLCAWSPNSNQPQHFGDGTRLSIL.

This clone was counted once. V is TRBV4-2 and J is TRBJ1-1; 8 bases agree with TRBD1. Germline assignment: CDR1 LGHNA and CDR2 YNFKEQ. CDR3 length: 20 residues. With 1 base clipped from V and 1 base from J, the junction kept 17 bases outside the gene matches. The CDR3 sequence is CASSQASWFQGASKNTEAFF. The CDR3 DNA sequence: TGTGCCAGCAGCCAAGCCTCGTGGTTTCAGGGGGCGTCCAAGAACACTGAAGCTTTCTTT.

This chain uses TRBV5-1 with TRBJ1-6; 7 bases are a match to TRBD1. V shed 4 bases, J shed 5 bases, and the junction held 9 bases outside the gene matches. This CDR3 comprises 16 residues. Germline CDR1 reads SGHRS; CDR2 reads YFSETQ. CDR3 DNA: TGCGCCAGCAGCCTCAGGGGGACGGCGAATAATTCACCCCTCCACTTT. It codes for CASSLRGTANNSPLHF.

DNA for the CDR3: TGTGCCAGCAGCCAAGTGACAGGGGGGCATGAAAAACTGTTTTTT. It specifies CASSQVTGGHEKLFF. V gene TRBV14 combines with J gene TRBJ1-4; TRBD1 matches 9 bases. V lost 1 base and J lost 6; bases outside the gene matches: 3. This CDR3 has 15 amino acids. The germline V gene has CDR1 SGHDN and CDR2 FVKESK.

The rearrangement uses TRBV7-8 and TRBJ2-3; D is perhaps TRBD1 or TRBD2 (7 bases each). Germline CDR1 SGHVS, CDR2 FQNEAQ. V gave up 1 base and J gave up 5 bases, with 13 bases separating them. The CDR3 sequence is 15 residues long. The CDR3 loop reads CASSLGQGGVDTQYF. CDR3 coding DNA: TGTGCCAGCAGCTTAGGTCAGGGGGGGGTAGATACGCAGTATTTT.

This rearrangement joins TRBV5-4 to TRBJ2-5, with D perhaps TRBD1 (5 bases). The CDR3 runs 13 residues. V lost 3 bases and J lost 2, with 8 bases in between. Germline lookup yields CDR1 SGHNT and CDR2 YYREEE (reference sequence). In nucleotides, the CDR3 is TGTGCCAGCAGCTCCCCAGGGCAAGAGACCCAGTACTTC. Translated, it gives CASSSPGQETQYF.

The rearrangement links TRBV7-9 to TRBJ1-2; TRBD1 matches 9 bases. In germline, CDR1 is SEHNR, CDR2 FQNEAQ (reference sequence). This CDR3 contains 17 residues. Losses at the gene ends were 4 bases for V and 6 bases for J; bases not matched to a gene: 15. CDR3 bases: TGTGCCAGCAGCTCGGGACAGGGAGGGCCCACTGGGGATGGCTACACCTTC. Its translation: CASSSGQGGPTGDGYTF.

As DNA, the CDR3 is TGTGCCAGCAGCCCGTCAGGGGCCTTGAACACTGAAGCTTTCTTT. This sequence encodes CASSPSGALNTEAFF. The chain combines TRBV7-2 with TRBJ1-1, with D tentatively TRBD1 (6 bases). V lost 5 bases and J lost 0, with 13 bases in between. The CDR3 extends over 15 amino acids. Germline V gene data show CDR1 as SGHTA and CDR2 as FQGNSA.

This clone was observed a handful of times. CDR3 nucleotides: TGTGCCATCAGGACCTCATCTGGAAACACCATATATTTT. Translation gives CAIRTSSGNTIYF. The chain employs TRBV6-1 and TRBJ1-3; D is unclear. CDR1 MNHNS and CDR2 SASEGT come from the germline V gene. V lost 10 bases, J lost 1 base, and 11 bases lay in between. The length of the CDR3 is 13 residues.

This chain links TRBV7-3 with TRBJ2-3; TRBD2 agrees at 11 bases. V was pared by 4 bases and J by 7 bases, with 7 bases of the junction left unmatched. CDR1 SGHTA and CDR2 FQGTGA come from the germline V gene. The CDR3 is made up of 15 amino acids. This CDR3 reads CASSSTSGGANTQYF. The DNA of the CDR3 is TGTGCCAGCAGCTCAACTAGCGGGGGCGCGAATACGCAGTATTTT. The whole variable domain, remainder taken from reference TRBV7-3 and TRBJ2-3, is GAGVSQTPSNKVTEKGKYVELRCDPISGHTALYWYRQSLGQGPEFLIYFQGTGAADDSGLPNDRFFAVRPEGSVSTLKIQRTERGDSAVYLCASSSTSGGANTQYFGPGTRLTVL.

This chain uses TRBV28 with TRBJ1-1; D remains unclear. Germline CDR1 MDHEN, CDR2 SYDVKM. Trimming pared 6 bases from V and 5 bases from J, leaving 16 bases between. CDR3 length: 14 residues. CDR3 in amino acids: CASSIPPRGTEAFF. In DNA form, the CDR3 reads TGTGCCAGCAGCATCCCTCCTAGAGGGACTGAAGCTTTCTTT. The full variable domain, with the rest looked up from reference TRBV28 and TRBJ1-1, is DVKVTQSSRYLVKRTGEKVFLECVQDMDHENMFWYRQDPGLGLRLIYFSYDVKMKEKGDIPEGYSVSREKKERFSLILESASTNQTSMYLCASSIPPRGTEAFFGQGTRLTVV.